The clone carrying this T cell receptor (beta chain) occurred many times. Its specificity is unknown. Germline V gene sequence: CDR1 SGHRS, CDR2 YFSETQ. This CDR3 contains 13 residues. With 0 bases removed from V and 12 bases from J, the gap between germline ends came to 15 bases. This sample is part of a study of T cells in Graves' hyperthyroidism and ophthalmopathy. Whole-study findings and limits: Before onset, by a median of around 6.4 months, the model predicted ophthalmopathy. Stable hyperthyroidism and ophthalmopathy were separated using 13 V-J signatures.

The CDR3 regions of TCR beta were amplified from RNA transcripts. A set of HTBI primers served as the primers for a first-round RT-PCR of the TCR CDR3. Using its own MiXCR run on the multiplex PCR reads, TCRdb lists one record per CDR3 protein. Among more than 500,000 distinct CDR3 sequences listed, under 60% were seen once. Sequencing used peripheral blood or thyroid tissue (not recorded which). This clonotype was sampled from an adult woman with Graves' disease, either hyperthyroidism or ophthalmopathy (not recorded which). The chain combines TRBV5-1 with TRBJ1-1, with D unresolved. The CDR3 protein is CASSLAGEPEPFF. CDR3 coding DNA: TGCGCCAGCAGCTTGGCCGGGGAGCCCGAACCTTTCTTT.